The 27 T cell receptor beta chains below come from one sample, sequenced in a study of CD8 T cells in ankylosing spondylitis (dated by TCRdb to 2016 to 2017). Libraries were made using 5' RACE. The sample was run on an Illumina HiSeq 2500. Clones were called with MiXCR by TCRdb after fastp trimmed the public reads at Q25, and only in-frame beta chains were retained. Each entry is one CDR3 protein sequence, shown with its most common DNA and genes. The table for this sample lists around 180,000 distinct CDR3 sequences; around a sixth of them were counted only once. Of the sample, roughly 4.5% is held by the ten largest clones. Sequencing was performed on blood, either unsorted or a sorted T cell fraction (not recorded which). Receptor source: a male donor under 30 with ankylosing spondylitis or in good health (not recorded which). Donor details come from another sample of the same person, matched by shared clones.

The chain employs TRBV2 and TRBJ2-1; D remains unclear. The ends were cut back, 5 bases at V and 8 bases at J, with 10 bases in the middle. The CDR3 length is 12 residues. CDR1 is SNHLY and CDR2 is FYNNEI in the germline V gene. The CDR3 DNA is TGTGCCAGCAGTCCTAGTATCCATGAGCAGTTCTTC. This codes for CASSPSIHEQFF.

The chain is built from TRBV20-1 and TRBJ1-5; 7 nucleotides agree with TRBD1. There are 17 residues in the CDR3. The J segment lost 0 bases and the V segment lost 1 base, leaving 9 bases of the junction unmatched. The germline V gene has CDR1 DFQATT and CDR2 SNEGSKA (reference sequence). The CDR3 nucleotides read TGCAGTGCTAGAGCCACAAACAGGGGACATAGCAATCAGCCCCAGCATTTT. Its translation: CSARATNRGHSNQPQHF.

In this sample, this clonotype turned up a few times. The rearrangement joins TRBV7-9 to TRBJ2-5, with TRBD2 as a possible D gene (5 bases). The germline V and J ends were trimmed by 5 bases and 3 bases, with 19 bases remaining between them. This CDR3 comprises 16 residues. Germline V gene lookup returns CDR1 SEHNR and CDR2 FQNEAQ (reference sequence). As DNA, the CDR3 is TGTGCCAGCAGCACCTCGGGGTACGCTACCAAAGAGACCCAGTACTTC. Protein product: CASSTSGYATKETQYF.

This clonotype was seen more than once but under ten times. The rearrangement joins TRBV4-2 to TRBJ1-2; unclear D gene. The germline CDR1 and CDR2 sequences are LGHNA and YNFKEQ. Trimming shortened V by 1 base and J by 4 bases, and 10 bases separated the two germline ends. The CDR3 has 14 residues. Here the CDR3 reads CASSQVSEPYGYTF. The CDR3 DNA reads as TGTGCCAGCAGCCAAGTCAGCGAACCCTATGGCTACACCTTC.

This clonotype was detected ten times or more. This sequence joins TRBV6-5 and TRBJ1-4; a weak D match, TRBD1 (6 bases). The ends were cut back, 5 bases at V and 4 bases at J, with 8 bases in the middle. This CDR3 contains 13 residues. Germline V lookup: CDR1 MNHEY, CDR2 SVGAGI. The CDR3 DNA sequence: TGTGCCAGCAGTCGGACAGATAATGAAAAACTGTTTTTT. Protein product: CASSRTDNEKLFF.

The table lists this clonotype with many counts. The chain combines TRBV20-1 with TRBJ2-7, with D perhaps TRBD1 (6 bases). Germline assignment: CDR1 DFQATT and CDR2 SNEGSKA (reference sequence). Trimming cost V 3 bases and J 4 bases, with 16 bases left between them. The CDR3 is 14 residues long. CDR3 coding DNA: TGCAGTGCTAGGGAACAGGGAGTTGGATACGAGCAGTACTTC. Its protein product is CSAREQGVGYEQYF.

This clonotype appeared many times. The chain couples TRBV11-2 to TRBJ2-2; TRBD2 is a possible D gene (5 bases). Germline CDR1 and CDR2: SGHAT and FQNNGV. This CDR3 has 17 amino acids. V lost 2 bases and J 0 bases, leaving 13 bases between the germline ends. The CDR3 region is CASSLHPGKPNTGELFF. DNA for the CDR3: TGTGCCAGCAGCTTACATCCGGGAAAGCCGAACACCGGGGAGCTGTTTTTT.

J is TRBJ2-1 and V is TRBV2; a weak D match, TRBD1 (5 bases). Looked up from germline, CDR1 is SNHLY and CDR2 is FYNNEI. V gave up 4 bases and J gave up 7 bases, with 14 bases separating them. The CDR3 contains 14 residues. DNA of the CDR3: TGTGCCAGCAGTGTTTTTCAGGGAAATAATGAGCAGTTCTTC. Its translation: CASSVFQGNNEQFF.

This clonotype was counted many times. This rearrangement joins TRBV2 to TRBJ2-2; TRBD1 aligns across 8 bases. J gave up 5 bases and V 5 bases, and 7 bases lay outside the gene matches. The CDR3 consists of 15 residues. CDR1 is SNHLY, CDR2 FYNNEI, per germline. CDR3 sequence reads: CASSPYRGATGELFF. CDR3 DNA: TGTGCCAGCAGTCCCTACAGGGGGGCTACCGGGGAGCTGTTTTTT.

The chain couples TRBV9 to TRBJ2-1, with TRBD2 identical over 9 bases. Per the germline V gene, CDR1 is SGDLS and CDR2 is YYNGEE. J gave up 9 bases and V 7 bases, and 5 bases lay outside the gene matches. The CDR3 sequence is 12 residues long. CDR3 residues: CASAGLATEQFF. As DNA, the CDR3 is TGTGCCAGCGCAGGACTAGCGACTGAGCAGTTCTTC.

This clonotype has at least ten counts. The chain is built from TRBV27 and TRBJ2-7, with D uncertain. Germline V gene lookup returns CDR1 MNHEY and CDR2 SMNVEV (reference sequence). This CDR3 region has 14 residues. Trimming removed 5 bases at V and 2 bases at J, with 13 bases between. The CDR3 protein is CASSPKPIAYEQYF. In DNA, the CDR3 is TGTGCCAGCAGTCCTAAGCCAATTGCCTACGAGCAGTACTTC.

In this sample, this clonotype turned up many times. The chain employs TRBV12-3 or TRBV12-4 and TRBJ2-7; D unclear. The CDR3 contains 17 residues. The germline V and J ends were trimmed by 1 base and 2 bases, with 18 bases remaining between them. The chain's CDR3 is CASSLEMTDRAAYEQYF. For the CDR3, the DNA is TGTGCCAGCAGTTTAGAAATGACGGACCGGGCCGCCTACGAGCAGTACTTC.

J is TRBJ2-2 and V is TRBV12-3 or TRBV12-4; 7 nucleotides agree with TRBD1. V gave up 5 bases and J gave up 6 bases; unmatched junction bases: 6. CDR3 length: 14 amino acids. The CDR3 bases are TGTGCCAGCAGTCCCCAAGGGGGCCCCGGGGAGCTGTTTTTT. Translated: CASSPQGGPGELFF.

This sequence joins TRBV7-3 and TRBJ2-7, with D possibly being TRBD1 (5 bases). CDR1 is SGHTA, CDR2 FQGTGA, per germline. The CDR3 runs to 13 residues. With 3 bases removed from V and 6 bases from J, the gap between germline ends came to 12 bases. The CDR3 DNA reads as TGTGCCAGCAGCTTGCGTCAGGGCGGCGAGCAGTACTTC. Its translation is CASSLRQGGEQYF.

This clonotype has a count of ten or more. As DNA, the CDR3 is TGTGCCAGCAGCCACCTCTCGGAGCTGTTTTTT. Translated: CASSHLSELFF. The V call is TRBV4-2, the J call TRBJ2-2; the D is unclear. Germline V gives CDR1 LGHNA, CDR2 YNFKEQ. Between the trimmed V and J ends, which lost 3 bases and 10 bases, there was a span of 6 bases. The length of the CDR3 is 11 residues.

The chain uses TRBV29-1 and TRBJ2-5; 8 positions match TRBD1. There are 13 residues in the CDR3. From germline, CDR1 is SQVTM and CDR2 ANQGSEA. V dropped 7 bases and J dropped 4; count of bases not matched to a gene: 8. CDR3: CSGTGTGRETQYF. DNA for the CDR3: TGCAGCGGGACCGGGACAGGCAGAGAGACCCAGTACTTC.

This clonotype has at least ten counts. CDR3 sequence (DNA): TGTGCCACCTCACGGGCCAGCGGGAGGTCCCGCATGGGTGAGACCCAGTACTTC. As protein: CATSRASGRSRMGETQYF. V gene TRBV12-3 or TRBV12-4 combines with J gene TRBJ2-5, with 9 bases fitting TRBD2. This CDR3 region has 18 residues. After removal of 10 bases from V and 5 bases from J, the junction contained 23 bases not matched to a gene.

V usage is TRBV13 and J usage is TRBJ2-4; 8 bases fit TRBD1. CDR1 is PRHDT, CDR2 FYEKMQ, per germline (reference sequence). CDR3 length: 15 amino acids. V lost 5 bases, J lost 2 bases, and 5 bases stayed unmatched. Written as DNA, the CDR3 is TGTGCCAGCAGCCTAAGGACAGGGTCCAAAAACATTCAGTACTTC. It is translated as CASSLRTGSKNIQYF. The full variable domain, completed using reference TRBV13 and TRBJ2-4, is AAGVIQSPRHLIKEKRETATLKCYPIPRHDTVYWYQQGPGQDPQFLISFYEKMQSDKGSIPDRFSAQQFSDYHSELNMSSLELGDSALYFCASSLRTGSKNIQYFGAGTRLSVL.

At least ten counts were recorded for this clonotype. This chain links TRBV4-3 with TRBJ2-7; D gene unclear. The CDR3 totals 17 residues. Germline assignment: CDR1 LGHNA and CDR2 YSLEER. The germline V and J ends were trimmed by 0 bases and 4 bases, with 19 bases remaining between them. DNA for the CDR3: TGCGCCAGCAGCCAAGAACGGATGGGGAATGGGCTATACGAGCAGTACTTC. Residues: CASSQERMGNGLYEQYF.

This clonotype was recorded at least ten times. This chain joins TRBV27 and TRBJ1-1; 8 positions match TRBD1. The CDR3 is made up of 14 amino acids. J was trimmed by 2 bases and V by 7 bases; bases with no gene match: 6. Germline V gives CDR1 MNHEY, CDR2 SMNVEV (reference sequence). CDR3 protein: CASIRDRRNTEAFF. For the CDR3, the DNA is TGTGCCAGCATTCGGGACAGGCGTAACACTGAAGCTTTCTTT.

This clonotype was recorded many times. V gene TRBV11-3 combines with J gene TRBJ2-7; 10 nucleotides line up with TRBD1. The CDR3 runs to 13 residues. J was trimmed by 4 bases and V by 4 bases; bases with no gene match: 1. Germline lookup yields CDR1 SGHNT and CDR2 YENEEA. CDR3 in DNA: TGTGCCAGCAGCTCGGGACAGGGGTACGAGCAGTACTTC. This codes for CASSSGQGYEQYF.

There are many counts of this clonotype. At one end the junction does not follow the germline gene, possibly because of a read error. V and J are TRBV12-3 or TRBV12-4 and TRBJ1-2, with D unresolved. The CDR3 runs to 12 residues. CDR3 sequence reads: CASSLAPGEAAF. CDR3 DNA: TGTGCCAGCAGTTTAGCGCCCGGGGAGGCCGCCTTC.

This clonotype occurred many times. The genes are TRBV28 and TRBJ2-7; tentative D call: TRBD1 (6 bases). CDR3 length: 14 amino acids. Germline V gene lookup returns CDR1 MDHEN and CDR2 SYDVKM. Between the trimmed V and J ends, which lost 6 bases and 6 bases, there was a span of 18 bases. The CDR3 nucleotides are TGTGCCAGCAGGACCACAGGGTCGGGCGGCGAGCAGTACTTC. It codes for CASRTTGSGGEQYF. The full variable domain, its missing parts supplied by reference TRBV28 and TRBJ2-7, is DVKVTQSSRYLVKRTGEKVFLECVQDMDHENMFWYRQDPGLGLRLIYFSYDVKMKEKGDIPEGYSVSREKKERFSLILESASTNQTSMYLCASRTTGSGGEQYFGPGTRLTVT.

This clonotype was counted ten times or more. This chain uses TRBV27 with TRBJ2-7, with D perhaps TRBD1 or TRBD2 (6 bases each). Deletions cut 6 bases from V and 0 bases from J, with 12 bases between. CDR3 length: 14 amino acids. Germline values: CDR1 MNHEY, CDR2 SMNVEV (reference sequence). The DNA of the CDR3 is TGTGCCAGCAGGCCGGGGGCGAGCTCCTACGAGCAGTACTTC. Its protein product is CASRPGASSYEQYF.

This clonotype was seen at least ten times. V is TRBV10-3 and J is TRBJ2-1; the D is unclear. The V and J ends lost 0 bases and 10 bases respectively, with 7 bases between them. The CDR3 totals 12 residues. The germline gives CDR1 ENHRY, CDR2 SYGVKD. For the CDR3, the DNA is TGTGCCATCAGTGAGTCTCCGACCGAGCAGTTCTTC. Its translation: CAISESPTEQFF.

At least ten counts were recorded for this clonotype. For the CDR3, the DNA is TGTGCCAGCCTTTTTGCGGGACAGGGCACAGATACGCAGTATTTT. Its translation: CASLFAGQGTDTQYF. V usage is TRBV2 and J usage is TRBJ2-3, with TRBD1 matching over 8 bases. Trimming at V came to 8 bases and at J to 1 base, leaving 8 bases not matched to a gene. The CDR3 runs 15 residues. The germline V gene encodes CDR1 SNHLY and CDR2 FYNNEI. The full variable domain, its missing parts supplied by reference TRBV2 and TRBJ2-3, is EPEVTQTPSHQVTQMGQEVILRCVPISNHLYFYWYRQILGQKVEFLVSFYNNEISEKSEIFDDQFSVERPDGSNFTLKIRSTKLEDSAMYFCASLFAGQGTDTQYFGPGTRLTVL.

This clonotype has at least ten counts. The rearrangement uses TRBV20-1 and TRBJ2-1, with 8 bases fitting TRBD1. V lost 6 bases to trimming and J lost 8 bases; unmatched junction nucleotides: 6. CDR1 and CDR2 (germline): DFQATT, SNEGSKA (reference sequence). This CDR3 comprises 12 residues. This CDR3 is CSAPRQGYEQFF. The DNA for the CDR3 is TGCAGTGCCCCCCGACAGGGGTATGAGCAGTTCTTC.